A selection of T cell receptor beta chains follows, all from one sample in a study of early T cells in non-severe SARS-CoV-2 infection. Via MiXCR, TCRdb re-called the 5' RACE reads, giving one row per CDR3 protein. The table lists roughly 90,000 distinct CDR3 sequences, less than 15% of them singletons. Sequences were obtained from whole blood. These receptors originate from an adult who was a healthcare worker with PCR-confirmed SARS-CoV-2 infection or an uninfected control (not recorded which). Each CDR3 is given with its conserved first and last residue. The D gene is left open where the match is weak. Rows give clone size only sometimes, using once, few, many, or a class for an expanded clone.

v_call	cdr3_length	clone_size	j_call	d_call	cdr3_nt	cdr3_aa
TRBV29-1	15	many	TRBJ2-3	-	TGCAGCGTCCTATTGGGGGAGATCGACACAGATACGCAGTATTTT	CSVLLGEIDTDTQYF
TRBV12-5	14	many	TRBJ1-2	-	TGTGCTAGTGGTTTGGCGGACAGCCTCTATGGCTACACCTTC	CASGLADSLYGYTF
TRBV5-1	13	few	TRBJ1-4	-	TGCGCCAGCAAAAGGGACAACGGTGAAAAACTGTTTTTT	CASKRDNGEKLFF
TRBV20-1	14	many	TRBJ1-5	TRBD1	TGCAGTGCCCAGGGGGCGCACCCGAATCAGCCCCAGCATTTT	CSAQGAHPNQPQHF
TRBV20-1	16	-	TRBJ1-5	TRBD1	TGCAGTGCTGGAGAGGAGGGCAGGGGGAACAATCAGCCCCAGCATTTT	CSAGEEGRGNNQPQHF
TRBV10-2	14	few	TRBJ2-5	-	TGCGCCAGCAGTGAGAGCAACCTACAAGAGACCCAGTACTTC	CASSESNLQETQYF
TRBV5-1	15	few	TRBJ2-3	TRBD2	TGCGCCAGCAGCCCAGGGAGGGGAGAAGGCGATACGCAGTATTTT	CASSPGRGEGDTQYF
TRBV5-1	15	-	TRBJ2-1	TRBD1	TGCGCCAGCAGCCCGGGACAGACGAACTACAATGAGCAGTTCTTC	CASSPGQTNYNEQFF
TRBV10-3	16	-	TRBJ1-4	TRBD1	TGTGCCATCAGTGAGCCAACAGGGGGCCTTAATGAAAAAACTTTTTTT	CAISEPTGGLNEKTFF
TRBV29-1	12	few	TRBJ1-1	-	TGCAGCGTTGAGGGCAGGGGCGCTGAAGCTTTCTTT	CSVEGRGAEAFF
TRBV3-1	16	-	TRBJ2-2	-	TGTGCCAGCAGCCAAGATAGAAACCAGAACACCGGGGAGCTGTTTTTT	CASSQDRNQNTGELFF
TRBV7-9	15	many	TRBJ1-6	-	TGTGCCAGCAGCTTTCTAACAGGGATGAATTCACCCCTCCACTTT	CASSFLTGMNSPLHF
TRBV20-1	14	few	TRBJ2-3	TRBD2	TGCAGTGCAACTAGCGGGGGGGCCGCAGATACGCAGTATTTT	CSATSGGAADTQYF
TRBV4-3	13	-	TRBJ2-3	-	TGCGCCAGCAGCCAAGAGAGGAGGGATACGCAGTATTTT	CASSQERRDTQYF
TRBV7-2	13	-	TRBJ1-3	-	TGTGCCAGCAGCCCATTTAATGGAAACACCATATATTTT	CASSPFNGNTIYF
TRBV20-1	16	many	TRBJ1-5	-	TGCAGTGCTAGAGAAAGTGGCAGGGTCAGCAATCAGCCCCAGCATTTT	CSARESGRVSNQPQHF
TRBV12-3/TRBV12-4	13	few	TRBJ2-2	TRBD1	TGTGCCACCGGGACAGGGGGTTCCGGGGAGCTGTTTTTT	CATGTGGSGELFF
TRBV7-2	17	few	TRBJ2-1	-	TGTGCCAGCAGCCCCCGGAAGGCTAGACCCACCTACAATGAGCAGTTCTTC	CASSPRKARPTYNEQFF
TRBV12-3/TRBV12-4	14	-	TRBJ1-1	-	TGTGCCAGCAGTCTCCTTGGGGGGCCCACTGAAGCTTTCTTT	CASSLLGGPTEAFF
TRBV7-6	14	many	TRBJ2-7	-	TGTGCCAGCAGCTTAGCGTCTGGGCGTTACGAGCAGTACTTC	CASSLASGRYEQYF
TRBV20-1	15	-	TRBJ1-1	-	TGCAGTGCTAGAGGGGGGAGTACTGCGAACACTGAAGCTTTCTTT	CSARGGSTANTEAFF
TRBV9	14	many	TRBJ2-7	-	TGTGCCAGCAGCGCAGGGGACTCGATCTACGAGCAGTACTTC	CASSAGDSIYEQYF
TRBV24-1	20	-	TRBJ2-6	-	TGTGCCACCAGTGACTCCCGGGACATAAAGTCCCTCTCTGGGGCCAACGTCCTGACTTTC	CATSDSRDIKSLSGANVLTF
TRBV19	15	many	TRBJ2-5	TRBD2	TGTGCCAGTAGAACTAGCGGGGGGACAGCGGGGACCCAGTACTTC	CASRTSGGTAGTQYF
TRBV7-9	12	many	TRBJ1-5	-	TGTGCCAGCAGCTTAGGGGTTCAGCCCCAGCATTTT	CASSLGVQPQHF
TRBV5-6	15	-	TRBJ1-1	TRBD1	TGTGCCAGCAGAAGGACAGGGGGCATGAACACTGAAGCTTTCTTT	CASRRTGGMNTEAFF
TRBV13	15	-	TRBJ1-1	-	TGTGCCAGCAGCTTAGCAAAGACGGGGGGCACTGAAGCTTTCTTT	CASSLAKTGGTEAFF
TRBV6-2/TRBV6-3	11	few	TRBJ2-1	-	TGTGCCAGCGGGAAGGGACGTGAGCAGTTCTTC	CASGKGREQFF
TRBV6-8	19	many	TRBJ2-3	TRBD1	TGTGCCAGCAGTTGCCCCTCCCCGGGACAGGGAAAAAGCACAGATACGCAGTATTTT	CASSCPSPGQGKSTDTQYF
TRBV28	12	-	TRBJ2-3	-	TGTGCCAGCAGAAATAGCGCAGATACGCAGTATTTT	CASRNSADTQYF
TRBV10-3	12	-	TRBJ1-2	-	TGTGCCATCAGTGGACAGAATTATGGCTACACCTTC	CAISGQNYGYTF
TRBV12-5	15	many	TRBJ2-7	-	TGTGCTAGTGGTTTGGTAAGGGACGGAGCCTACGAGCAGTACTTC	CASGLVRDGAYEQYF
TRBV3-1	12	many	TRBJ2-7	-	TGTGCCAGCAGCCAAGTAGCCACCGAGCAGTACTTC	CASSQVATEQYF
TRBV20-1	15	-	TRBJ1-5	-	TGCAGTTCAAATTCCCGACCTTATAGCAATCAGCCCCAGCATTTT	CSSNSRPYSNQPQHF
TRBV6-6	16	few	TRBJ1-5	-	TGTGCCAGCAGTTACTCAGGCAGGGGAAGCAATCAGCCCCAGCATTTT	CASSYSGRGSNQPQHF
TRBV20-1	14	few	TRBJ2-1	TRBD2	TGCAGTGCTCCCCTAGCGGGGGTCTACAATGAGCAGTTCTTC	CSAPLAGVYNEQFF
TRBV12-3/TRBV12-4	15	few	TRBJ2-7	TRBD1	TGTGCCAGCAGTCCCTCCGGGACAGTCCCCTACGAGCAGTACTTC	CASSPSGTVPYEQYF
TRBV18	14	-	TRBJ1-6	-	TGTGCCAGCTCCGGGGCTGATCCTAATTCACCCCTCCACTTT	CASSGADPNSPLHF
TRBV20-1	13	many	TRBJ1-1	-	TGCAGTGCTAGCCTGGATTGGGGGACTGAAGCTTTCTTT	CSASLDWGTEAFF
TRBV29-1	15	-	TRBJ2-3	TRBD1	TGCAGCGTTGAACCGGGACAGGAGAGCACAGATACGCAGTATTTT	CSVEPGQESTDTQYF
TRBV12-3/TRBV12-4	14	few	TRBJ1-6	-	TGTGCCAGCAGTTCTAACAGGGCGGCTTCACCCCTCCACTTT	CASSSNRAASPLHF
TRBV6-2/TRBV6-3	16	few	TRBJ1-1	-	TGTGCCAGCAGTTACGCCCCAGGGTTTTGGAACACTGAAGCTTTCTTT	CASSYAPGFWNTEAFF
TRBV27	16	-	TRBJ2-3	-	TGTGCCAGCAGTTTCCAGCGGACGTTTAGCACAGATACGCAGTATTTT	CASSFQRTFSTDTQYF
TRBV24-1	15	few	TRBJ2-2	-	TGTGCCACCAGTGCGGCAGGGAGTCGATCCGGGGAGCTGTTTTTT	CATSAAGSRSGELFF
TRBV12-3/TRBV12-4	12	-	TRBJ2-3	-	TGTGCCAGCAGTAGGGTCCCCGGTACGCAGTATTTT	CASSRVPGTQYF
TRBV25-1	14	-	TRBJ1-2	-	TGTGCCAGCAGTGAATACGGGGTTAACTATGGCTACACCTTC	CASSEYGVNYGYTF
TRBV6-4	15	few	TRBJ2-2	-	TGTGCCAGACCACGGACACCCTCGAACACCGGGGAGCTGTTTTTT	CARPRTPSNTGELFF
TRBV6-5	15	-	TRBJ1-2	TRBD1	TGTGCCAGCAGTTACTCACGGACAGGGGCCTCCATCTACACCTTC	CASSYSRTGASIYTF
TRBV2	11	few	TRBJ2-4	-	TGTGCCAGCAGTGCCACAAACATTCAGTACTTC	CASSATNIQYF
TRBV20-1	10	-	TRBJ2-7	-	TGCAGTGCCCACAGGGAACGTGGATACTTC	CSAHRERGYF
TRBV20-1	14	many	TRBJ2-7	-	TGCAGTGCTAGAGACGGGGACAACTCCTACGAGCAGTACTTC	CSARDGDNSYEQYF
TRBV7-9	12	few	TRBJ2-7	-	TGTGCCAGCAGCTTATTTAACAACGAGCAGTACTTC	CASSLFNNEQYF
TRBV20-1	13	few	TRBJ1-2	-	TGCAGTGCTAGAACCCGGGGCGGCTATGGCTACACCTTC	CSARTRGGYGYTF
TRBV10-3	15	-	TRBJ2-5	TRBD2	TGTGCCATCAGTGGCGGGGGAGGACCAAAAGAGACCCAGTACTTC	CAISGGGGPKETQYF
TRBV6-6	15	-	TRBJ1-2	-	TGTGCCAGCAGTTATGAGGGGCCAAACACGGATGGCTACACCTTC	CASSYEGPNTDGYTF
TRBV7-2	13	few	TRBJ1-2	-	TGTGCCAGCAGCTTAGCCTCGCGCTATGGCTACACCTTC	CASSLASRYGYTF
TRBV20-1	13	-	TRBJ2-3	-	TGCAGTGCTAGACCACCCAACACAGATACGCAGTATTTT	CSARPPNTDTQYF